What follows is one T cell receptor beta chain and its context. Sequencing was performed with immunoSEQ multiplex PCR; in TCRdb, only in-frame clones are kept and a portion is missing. The table records about 150,000 clones, about 90% of them present only once. This entry is derived from a study of blood T cell repertoires in COVID-19. Germline CDR1 and CDR2: MNHEY and SVGEGT. V was pared by 6 bases and J by 5 bases, with 8 bases between. The CDR3 has 13 residues. It was within 2 weeks before study entry that exposed participants met a COVID-19 case. The J gene is TRBJ2-6, the V gene TRBV6-2 or TRBV6-3; maybe TRBD2 (6 bases). The sequenced sample was PBMCs or T cells enriched from blood (not recorded which). This TCR came from a middle-aged woman who had been exposed to COVID-19. The DNA of the CDR3 is TGTGCCAGCAGCGGGGACTGGGCCAACGTCCTGACTTTC. Translated: CASSGDWANVLTF.